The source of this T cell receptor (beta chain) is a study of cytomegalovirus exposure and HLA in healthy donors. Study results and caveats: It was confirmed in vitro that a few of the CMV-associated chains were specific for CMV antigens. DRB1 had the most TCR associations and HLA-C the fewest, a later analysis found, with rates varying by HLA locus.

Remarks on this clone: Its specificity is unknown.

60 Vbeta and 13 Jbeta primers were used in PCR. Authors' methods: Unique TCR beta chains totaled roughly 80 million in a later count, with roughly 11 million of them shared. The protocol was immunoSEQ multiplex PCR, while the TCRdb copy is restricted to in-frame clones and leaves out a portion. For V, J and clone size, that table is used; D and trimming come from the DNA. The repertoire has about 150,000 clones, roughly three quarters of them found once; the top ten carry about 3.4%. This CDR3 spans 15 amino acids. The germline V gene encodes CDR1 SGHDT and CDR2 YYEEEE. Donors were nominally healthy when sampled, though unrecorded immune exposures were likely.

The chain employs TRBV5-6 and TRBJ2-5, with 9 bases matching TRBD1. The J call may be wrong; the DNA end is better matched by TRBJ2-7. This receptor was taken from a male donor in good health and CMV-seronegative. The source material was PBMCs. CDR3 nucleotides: TGTGCCAGCAGCCCCGGGACAGGGTTCCTCTACGAGCAGTACTTC. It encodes CASSPGTGFLYEQYF.